The 24 T cell receptor beta chains in this list originate from one sample, sequenced in a study of blood T cell repertoires in COVID-19. Using immunoSEQ multiplex PCR, the repertoire was profiled, and TCRdb retains in-frame clones only, with some absent. The repertoire includes around 86,000 clones, over 75% of them detected once, and around 5.3% sits in the top ten. Material for sequencing was peripheral blood. These receptors all stem from an elderly woman with acute or convalescent COVID-19.

The gene calls are TRBV7-2 and TRBJ1-4, with 7 nucleotides matching TRBD1. Germline lookup yields CDR1 SGHTA and CDR2 FQGNSA. The CDR3 loop spans 15 amino acids. The V segment lost 2 bases and the J segment 7 bases; nucleotides outside the gene matches: 7. The chain's CDR3 is CASSLQGQPGEKLFF. In nucleotides, the CDR3 is TGTGCCAGCAGCTTACAGGGACAGCCGGGTGAAAAACTGTTTTTT.

J is TRBJ1-5 and V is TRBV7-4; 7 positions match TRBD1. V shed 3 bases, J shed 4 bases, and the junction held 18 bases outside the gene matches. CDR3 length: 19 residues. Germline V lookup: CDR1 SGHVT, CDR2 SQSDAQ. The CDR3 coding sequence is TGTGCCAGCAGCTTCTTACCCTTTCCACCGGGACAGATTAATCAGCCCCAGCATTTT. Translated: CASSFLPFPPGQINQPQHF.

V usage is TRBV15 and J usage is TRBJ1-2; 8 bases agree with TRBD1. V dropped 2 bases and J dropped 8; count of bases not matched to a gene: 4. The CDR3 spans 13 residues. The V gene's germline CDR1 is LNHNV and CDR2 YYDKDF (reference sequence). DNA of the CDR3: TGTGCCACCAGCAGAAACCGACAGGGGGGCTACACCTTC. Amino acid sequence: CATSRNRQGGYTF.

The chain recombines TRBV5-1 with TRBJ2-1, with 8 bases lining up with TRBD2. The CDR3 contains 14 residues. CDR1 is SGHRS and CDR2 is YFSETQ in the germline V gene. V shed 4 bases and J 8 bases; nucleotides not matched to a gene: 8. The CDR3: CASSLEPGGHEQFF. The CDR3 nucleotides read TGCGCCAGCAGCCTTGAACCGGGGGGGCATGAGCAGTTCTTC.

CDR3 amino acids: CASSPRQRSEAFF. The CDR3 nucleotides are TGTGCCAGCAGTCCCAGGCAACGCTCTGAAGCTTTCTTT. V usage is TRBV12-3 or TRBV12-4 and J usage is TRBJ1-1; D not certain. The CDR3 runs to 13 residues. V was pared by 5 bases and J by 6 bases, with 13 bases between.

The chain joins TRBV10-3 to TRBJ1-1; 7 positions match TRBD1. Germline V gives CDR1 ENHRY, CDR2 SYGVKD. There are 14 residues in the CDR3. Unmatched junction bases numbered 5, after V lost 5 bases and J lost 2 bases. CDR3 coding DNA: TGTGCCATCAGTCCCGGGACAGATAACACTGAAGCTTTCTTT. This translates into CAISPGTDNTEAFF.

The chain carries TRBV19 and TRBJ2-7, with 10 bases identical to TRBD1. V lost 1 base to trimming and J lost 2 bases; unmatched junction nucleotides: 2. CDR1 is LNHDA, CDR2 SQIVND, per germline (reference sequence). The CDR3 runs 15 residues. The CDR3 spells CASSIGGQGAYEQYF. CDR3 DNA: TGTGCCAGTAGTATAGGTGGACAGGGGGCCTACGAGCAGTACTTC.

The chain uses TRBV19 and TRBJ1-5, with TRBD1 identical over 12 bases. Per the germline V gene, CDR1 is LNHDA and CDR2 is SQIVND (reference sequence). The junction had 6 bases not matched to a gene; V was cut back by 2 bases and J by 16 bases. The CDR3 covers 13 residues. DNA for the CDR3: TGTGCCAGTAGTATAAACCGGGACAGGGGGCAACATTTT. Encoded protein: CASSINRDRGQHF.

This clone was detected once. The V and J genes are TRBV5-6 and TRBJ2-7; D is undetermined. Germline CDR1 reads SGHDT; CDR2 reads YYEEEE. Trimming left V 0 bases short and J 2 bases short, with 6 bases between. This CDR3 spans 13 amino acids. CDR3 loop: CASSLAGPYEQYF. The CDR3 region has the DNA TGTGCCAGCAGCTTGGCTGGGCCCTACGAGCAGTACTTC.

About this clone: A junction end diverges from the germline sequence, so it may reflect a read error. The V call is TRBV7-7, the J call TRBJ2-5, with 11 bases that match TRBD1. Germline CDR1 and CDR2: SSHAT and FNYEAQ (reference sequence). The CDR3 spans 16 residues. CDR3 sequence reads: CASSLGDRGSEETQYF. The CDR3 region has the DNA TGTGCTAGCAGCTTAGGGGACAGGGGGTCGGAAGAGACCCAGTACTTC.

J is TRBJ1-5 and V is TRBV4-2; possibly TRBD1 for D (5 bases). This CDR3 is built from 14 residues. The V gene lost 0 bases and the J gene lost 5 bases, with 8 bases spanning the gap. Per germline, CDR1 LGHNA and CDR2 YNFKEQ. The CDR3: CASSQDRGDQPQHF. The CDR3 DNA reads TGTGCCAGCAGCCAAGATCGGGGGGATCAGCCCCAGCATTTT.

The genes are TRBV4-1 and TRBJ2-3, with D hard to call. The CDR3 extends over 15 amino acids. Germline V gene sequence: CDR1 MGHRA, CDR2 YSYEKL. V was pared by 0 bases and J by 0 bases, with 7 bases between. The chain's CDR3 is CASSQELWSTDTQYF. The CDR3, as DNA: TGCGCCAGCAGCCAAGAACTTTGGAGCACAGATACGCAGTATTTT.

The chain has TRBV25-1 and TRBJ1-2; D is undetermined. The CDR3 loop spans 11 amino acids. With 3 bases removed from V and 5 bases from J, the gap between germline ends came to 4 bases. Germline-derived CDR1 and CDR2 are MGHDK and SYGVNS. As DNA, the CDR3 is TGTGCCAGCAGTGACAGGTATGGCTACACCTTC. Protein: CASSDRYGYTF.

The chain has TRBV3-1 (or the pseudogene TRBV3-2) and TRBJ2-7; no clear D gene. The CDR3 spans 12 residues. The germline V gene has CDR1 LGHDT and CDR2 YNNKEL (reference sequence). Trimming took 1 base from V and 3 from J, leaving 4 bases between them. The CDR3 nucleotides are TGTGCCAGCAGCCAAGTAATCTACGAGCAGTACTTC. This translates into CASSQVIYEQYF.

The chain couples TRBV18 to TRBJ1-1, with 7 bases aligning to TRBD1. This CDR3 contains 14 residues. Trimming removed 4 bases from V and 1 base from J; junction bases left unmatched: 3. The germline gives CDR1 KGHSH, CDR2 LQKENI. The DNA of the CDR3 is TGTGCCAGCTCACGTGGGACAGCGAACACTGAAGCTTTCTTT. Its translation is CASSRGTANTEAFF.

This sequence joins TRBV7-8 and TRBJ2-7; 7 bases are a match to TRBD1. V was clipped by 5 bases and J by 1 base; unmatched bases: 5. Germline V lookup: CDR1 SGHVS, CDR2 FQNEAQ. This CDR3 comprises 14 residues. The DNA for the CDR3 is TGTGCCAGCAGCCCCGACAGGGTTTCCTACGAGCAGTACTTC. It codes for CASSPDRVSYEQYF.

This clone was recorded only once. J is TRBJ1-1 and V is TRBV19; D is uncertain. CDR1 and CDR2 (germline): LNHDA, SQIVND (reference sequence). V was trimmed by 7 bases and J by 1 base, leaving 4 bases between them. The CDR3 sequence is 11 residues long. As DNA, the CDR3 is TGTGCCAGTAACAGGAACACTGAAGCTTTCTTT. This encodes CASNRNTEAFF.

The chain has TRBV7-2 and TRBJ2-5, with D unresolved. Germline assignment: CDR1 SGHTA and CDR2 FQGNSA. Trimming stripped 0 bases from V and 5 bases from J, with 7 bases between. This CDR3 is built from 13 residues. CDR3 in DNA: TGTGCCAGCAGCTTAGCGCTGCGCGAGACCCAGTACTTC. Encoded protein: CASSLALRETQYF.

The rearrangement joins TRBV21-1 to TRBJ2-1; the table assigns TRBD2, which was not confirmed against the DNA. TRBV21-1 is given as a pseudogene. The CDR3 spans 14 residues. The CDR3 is CASSKARGEAEQFF. CDR3 coding DNA: TGTGCCAGCAGCAAGGCCCGGGGGGAGGCTGAGCAGTTCTTC.

The chain employs TRBV19 and TRBJ2-7, with a tentative D call TRBD2 (5 bases). There are 13 residues in the CDR3. Germline V gene sequence: CDR1 LNHDA, CDR2 SQIVND (reference sequence). V was shortened by 4 bases and J by 0 bases, with 7 bases between the two germline ends. CDR3 bases: TGTGCCAGTAGTAGAGGGAGCTCCTACGAGCAGTACTTC. Amino acids: CASSRGSSYEQYF. The whole variable domain, remainder taken from reference TRBV19 and TRBJ2-7, is DGGITQSPKYLFRKEGQNVTLSCEQNLNHDAMYWYRQDPGQGLRLIYYSQIVNDFQKGDIAEGYSVSREKKESFPLTVTSAQKNPTAFYLCASSRGSSYEQYFGPGTRLTVT.

This clone was observed a few times. The chain joins TRBV6-2 or TRBV6-3 to TRBJ2-7, with TRBD1 matching over 10 bases. Germline trimming cut 6 bases from V and 4 bases from J; bases unmatched to any gene: 6. This CDR3 contains 14 residues. CDR1 MNHEY and CDR2 SVGEGT come from the germline V gene. The CDR3 here is CASSVTGGAYEQYF. As DNA, the CDR3 is TGTGCCAGCAGCGTGACAGGGGGCGCGTACGAGCAGTACTTC.

This rearrangement joins TRBV4-1 to TRBJ2-3, with 9 bases matching TRBD2. Germline CDR1 reads MGHRA; CDR2 reads YSYEKL. CDR3 length: 16 amino acids. J was trimmed by 6 bases and V by 1 base; bases with no gene match: 8. CDR3 residues: CASSQALAGGVDTQYF. CDR3 bases: TGCGCCAGCAGCCAAGCTTTGGCGGGAGGGGTGGATACGCAGTATTTT.

The gene calls are TRBV11-2 and TRBJ1-1; 7 bases line up with TRBD1. This CDR3 has 16 residues. The V and J ends lost 3 bases and 1 base, in that order; junction bases with no gene match: 8. Germline V gene data show CDR1 as SGHAT and CDR2 as FQNNGV. The CDR3 DNA reads TGTGCCAGCAGCTTCGGACAGGACTTCGCGAACACTGAAGCTTTCTTT. It yields the protein CASSFGQDFANTEAFF.

The J gene is TRBJ2-1, the V gene TRBV6-1; the match to TRBD2 covers 9 bases. Germline V lookup: CDR1 MNHNS, CDR2 SASEGT. The trim removed 2 bases at V and 0 bases at J, leaving 8 bases unmatched. The CDR3 sequence is 18 residues long. The CDR3 here is CASSESLAGGISYNEQFF. CDR3 bases: TGTGCCAGCAGTGAAAGTCTGGCGGGGGGGATCTCCTACAATGAGCAGTTCTTC.